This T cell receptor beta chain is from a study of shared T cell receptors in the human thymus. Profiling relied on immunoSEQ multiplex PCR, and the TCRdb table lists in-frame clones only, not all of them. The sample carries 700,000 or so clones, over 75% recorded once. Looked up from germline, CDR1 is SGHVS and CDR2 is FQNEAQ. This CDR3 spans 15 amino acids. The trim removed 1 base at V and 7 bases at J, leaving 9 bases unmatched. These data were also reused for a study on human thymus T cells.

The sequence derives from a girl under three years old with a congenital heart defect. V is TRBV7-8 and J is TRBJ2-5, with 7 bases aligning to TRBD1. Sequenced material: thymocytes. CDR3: CASSLEGQTKMTQYF. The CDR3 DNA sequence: TGTGCCAGCAGCTTAGAGGGACAGACCAAGATGACCCAGTACTTC.